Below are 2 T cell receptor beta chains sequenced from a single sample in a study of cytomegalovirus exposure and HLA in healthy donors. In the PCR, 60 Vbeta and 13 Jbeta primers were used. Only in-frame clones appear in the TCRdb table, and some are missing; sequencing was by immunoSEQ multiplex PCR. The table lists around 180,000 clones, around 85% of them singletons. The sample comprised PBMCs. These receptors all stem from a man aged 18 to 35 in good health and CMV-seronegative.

The CDR3 region has the DNA TGTGCCATCAGTGAGTGGGAGATCGCATACTATGGCTACACCTTC. Translation gives CAISEWEIAYYGYTF. J is TRBJ1-2 and V is TRBV10-3, with D hard to call. V was cut by 1 base and J by 3 bases, with 12 bases left in between. There are 15 residues in the CDR3. Germline-derived CDR1 and CDR2 are ENHRY and SYGVKD.

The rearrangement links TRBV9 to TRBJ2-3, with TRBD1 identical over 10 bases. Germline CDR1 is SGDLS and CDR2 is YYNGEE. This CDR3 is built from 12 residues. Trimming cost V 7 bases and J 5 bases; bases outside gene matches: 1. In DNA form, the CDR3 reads TGTGCCAGCGGGACAGGGGAAGATACGCAGTATTTT. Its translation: CASGTGEDTQYF. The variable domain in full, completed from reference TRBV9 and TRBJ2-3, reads DSGVTQTPKHLITATGQRVTLRCSPRSGDLSVYWYQQSLDQGLQFLIQYYNGEERAKGNILERFSAQQFPDLHSELNLSSLELGDSALYFCASGTGEDTQYFGPGTRLTVL.